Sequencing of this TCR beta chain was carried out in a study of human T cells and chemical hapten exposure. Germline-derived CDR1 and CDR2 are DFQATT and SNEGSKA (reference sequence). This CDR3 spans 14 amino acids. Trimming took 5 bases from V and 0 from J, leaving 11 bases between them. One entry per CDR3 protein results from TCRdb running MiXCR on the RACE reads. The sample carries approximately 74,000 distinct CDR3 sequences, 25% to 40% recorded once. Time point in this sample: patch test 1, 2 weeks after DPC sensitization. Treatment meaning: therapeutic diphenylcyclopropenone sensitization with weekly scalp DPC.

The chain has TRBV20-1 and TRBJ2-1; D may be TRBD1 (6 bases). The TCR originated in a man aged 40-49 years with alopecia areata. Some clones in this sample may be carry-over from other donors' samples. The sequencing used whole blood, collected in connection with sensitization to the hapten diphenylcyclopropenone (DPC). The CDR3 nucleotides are TGCAGTGCTCCAGCAGGGGTCTCCTACAATGAGCAGTTCTTC. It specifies CSAPAGVSYNEQFF.